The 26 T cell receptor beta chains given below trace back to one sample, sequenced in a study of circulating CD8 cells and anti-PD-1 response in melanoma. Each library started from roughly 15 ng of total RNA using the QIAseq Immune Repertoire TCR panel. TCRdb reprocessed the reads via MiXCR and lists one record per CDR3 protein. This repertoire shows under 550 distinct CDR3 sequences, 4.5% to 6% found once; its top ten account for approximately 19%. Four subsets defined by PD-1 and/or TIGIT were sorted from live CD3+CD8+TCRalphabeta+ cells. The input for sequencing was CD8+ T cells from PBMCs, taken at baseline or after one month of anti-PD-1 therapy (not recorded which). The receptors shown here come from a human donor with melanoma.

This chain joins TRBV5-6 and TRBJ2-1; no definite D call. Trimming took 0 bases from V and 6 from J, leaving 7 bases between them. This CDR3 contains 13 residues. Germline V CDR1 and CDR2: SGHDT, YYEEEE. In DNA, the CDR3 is TGTGCCAGCAGCTTGGAACGGATCAATGAGCAGTTCTTC. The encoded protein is CASSLERINEQFF.

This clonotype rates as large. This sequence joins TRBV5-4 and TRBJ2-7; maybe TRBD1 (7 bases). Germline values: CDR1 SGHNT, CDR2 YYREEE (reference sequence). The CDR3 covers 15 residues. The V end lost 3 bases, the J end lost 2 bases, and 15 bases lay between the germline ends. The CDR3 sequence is CASSSGPGGPYEQYF. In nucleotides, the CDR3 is TGTGCCAGCAGCTCTGGACCAGGGGGGCCCTACGAGCAGTACTTC. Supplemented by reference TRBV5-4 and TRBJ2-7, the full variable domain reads ETGVTQSPTHLIKTRGQQVTLRCSSQSGHNTVSWYQQALGQGPQFIFQYYREEENGRGNFPPRFSGLQFPNYSSELNVNALELDDSALYLCASSSGPGGPYEQYFGPGTRLTVT.

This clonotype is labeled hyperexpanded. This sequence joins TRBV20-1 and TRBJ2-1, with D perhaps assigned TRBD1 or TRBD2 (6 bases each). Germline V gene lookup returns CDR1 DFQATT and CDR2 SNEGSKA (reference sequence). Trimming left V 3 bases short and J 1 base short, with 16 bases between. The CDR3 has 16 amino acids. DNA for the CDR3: TGCAGTGCTAGTCAGTTCGGGGGCCCGTCCTACAATGAGCAGTTCTTC. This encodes CSASQFGGPSYNEQFF.

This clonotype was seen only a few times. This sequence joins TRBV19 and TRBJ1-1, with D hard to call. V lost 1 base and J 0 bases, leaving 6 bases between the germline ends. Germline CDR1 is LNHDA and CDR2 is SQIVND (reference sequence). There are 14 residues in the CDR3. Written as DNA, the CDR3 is TGTGCCAGTAGTATAGGGACGGTGAACACTGAAGCTTTCTTT. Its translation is CASSIGTVNTEAFF. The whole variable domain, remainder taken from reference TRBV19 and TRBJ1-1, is DGGITQSPKYLFRKEGQNVTLSCEQNLNHDAMYWYRQDPGQGLRLIYYSQIVNDFQKGDIAEGYSVSREKKESFPLTVTSAQKNPTAFYLCASSIGTVNTEAFFGQGTRLTVV.

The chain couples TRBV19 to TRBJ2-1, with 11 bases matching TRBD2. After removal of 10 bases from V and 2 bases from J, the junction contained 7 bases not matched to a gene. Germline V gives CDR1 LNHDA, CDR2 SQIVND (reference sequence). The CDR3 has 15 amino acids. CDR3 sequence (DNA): TGTGCCACTGAACTAGCGGGAGCACCCTACAATGAGCAGTTCTTC. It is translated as CATELAGAPYNEQFF.

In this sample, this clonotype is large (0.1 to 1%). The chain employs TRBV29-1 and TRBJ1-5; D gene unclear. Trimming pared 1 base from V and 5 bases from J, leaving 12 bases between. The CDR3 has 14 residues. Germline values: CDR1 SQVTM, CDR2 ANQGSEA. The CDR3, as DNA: TGCAGCGTTGAAGGGGAAGGGCTCGATCAGCCCCAGCATTTT. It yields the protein CSVEGEGLDQPQHF.

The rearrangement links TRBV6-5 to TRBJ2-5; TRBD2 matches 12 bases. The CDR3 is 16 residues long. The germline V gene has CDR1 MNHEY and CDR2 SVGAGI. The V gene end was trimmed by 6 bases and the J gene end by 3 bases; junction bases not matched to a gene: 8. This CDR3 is CASSTPASGGEETQYF. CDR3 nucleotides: TGTGCCAGCAGCACCCCGGCTAGCGGGGGGGAAGAGACCCAGTACTTC.

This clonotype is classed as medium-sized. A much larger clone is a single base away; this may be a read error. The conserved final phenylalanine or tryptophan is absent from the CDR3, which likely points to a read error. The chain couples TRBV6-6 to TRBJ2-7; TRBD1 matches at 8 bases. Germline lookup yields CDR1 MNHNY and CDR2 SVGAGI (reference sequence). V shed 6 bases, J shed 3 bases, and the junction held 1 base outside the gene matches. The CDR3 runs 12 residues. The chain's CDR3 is CASSGQGYEQYL. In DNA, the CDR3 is TGTGCCAGCAGCGGACAGGGCTACGAGCAGTACCTC.

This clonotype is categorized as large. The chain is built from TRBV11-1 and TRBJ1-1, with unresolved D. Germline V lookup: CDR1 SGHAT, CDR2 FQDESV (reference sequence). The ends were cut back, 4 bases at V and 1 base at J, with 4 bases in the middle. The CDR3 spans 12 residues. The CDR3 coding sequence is TGTGCCAGCAGCTACACGAACACTGAAGCTTTCTTT. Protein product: CASSYTNTEAFF.

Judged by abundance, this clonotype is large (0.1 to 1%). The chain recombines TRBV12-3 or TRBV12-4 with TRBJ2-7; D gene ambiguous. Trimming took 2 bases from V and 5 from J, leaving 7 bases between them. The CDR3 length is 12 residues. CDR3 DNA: TGTGCCAGCAGTTTATCTGGGAACGAGCAGTACTTC. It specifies CASSLSGNEQYF.

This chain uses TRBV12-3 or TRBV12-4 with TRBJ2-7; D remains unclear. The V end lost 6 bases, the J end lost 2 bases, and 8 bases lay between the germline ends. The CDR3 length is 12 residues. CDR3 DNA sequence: TGTGCCAGCAGCATAGCCCCCTACGAGCAGTACTTC. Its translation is CASSIAPYEQYF.

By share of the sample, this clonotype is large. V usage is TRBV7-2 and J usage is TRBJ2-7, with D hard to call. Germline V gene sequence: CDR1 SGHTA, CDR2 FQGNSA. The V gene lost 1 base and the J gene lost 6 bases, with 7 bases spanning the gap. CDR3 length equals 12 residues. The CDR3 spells CASSLDGSEQYF. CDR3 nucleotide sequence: TGTGCCAGCAGCTTAGACGGCTCCGAGCAGTACTTC.

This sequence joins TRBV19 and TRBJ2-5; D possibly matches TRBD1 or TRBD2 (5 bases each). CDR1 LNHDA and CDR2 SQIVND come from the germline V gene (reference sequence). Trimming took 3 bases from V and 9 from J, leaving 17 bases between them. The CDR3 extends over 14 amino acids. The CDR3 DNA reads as TGTGCCAGTAGTATGGGACGTTCCGAGGGTGCCCAGTACTTC. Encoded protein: CASSMGRSEGAQYF.

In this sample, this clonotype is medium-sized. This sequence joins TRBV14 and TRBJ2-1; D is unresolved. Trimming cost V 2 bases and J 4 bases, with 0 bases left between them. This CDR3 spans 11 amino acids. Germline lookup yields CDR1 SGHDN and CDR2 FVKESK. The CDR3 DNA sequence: TGTGCCAGCAGCCAATACAATGAGCAGTTCTTC. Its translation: CASSQYNEQFF.

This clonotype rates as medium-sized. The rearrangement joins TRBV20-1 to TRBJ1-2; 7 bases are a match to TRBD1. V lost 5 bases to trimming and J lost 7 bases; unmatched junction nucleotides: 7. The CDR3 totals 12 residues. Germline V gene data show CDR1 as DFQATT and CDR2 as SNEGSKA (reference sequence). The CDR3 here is CSAADREGGYTF. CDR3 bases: TGCAGTGCTGCCGACAGGGAGGGTGGCTACACCTTC.

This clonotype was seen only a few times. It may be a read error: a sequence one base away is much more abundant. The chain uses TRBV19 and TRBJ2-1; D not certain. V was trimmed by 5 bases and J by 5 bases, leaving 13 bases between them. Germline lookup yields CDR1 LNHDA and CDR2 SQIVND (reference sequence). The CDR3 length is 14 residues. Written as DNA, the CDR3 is TGTGCCAGTAGTCCCGGGCCAGTGGACAATGAGCAGTTCTTC. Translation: CASSPGPVDNEQFF.

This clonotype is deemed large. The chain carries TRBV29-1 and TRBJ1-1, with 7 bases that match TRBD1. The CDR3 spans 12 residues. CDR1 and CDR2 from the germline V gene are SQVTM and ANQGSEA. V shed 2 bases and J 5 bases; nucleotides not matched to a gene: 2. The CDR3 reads CSVERQGTEAFF. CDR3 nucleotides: TGCAGCGTTGAAAGACAGGGTACTGAAGCTTTCTTT.

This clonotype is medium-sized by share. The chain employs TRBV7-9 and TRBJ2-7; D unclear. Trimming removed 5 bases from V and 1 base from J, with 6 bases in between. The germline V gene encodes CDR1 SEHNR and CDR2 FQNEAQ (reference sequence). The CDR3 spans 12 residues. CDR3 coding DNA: TGTGCCAGCAGCCACCGATCCTACGAGCAGTACTTC. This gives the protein CASSHRSYEQYF. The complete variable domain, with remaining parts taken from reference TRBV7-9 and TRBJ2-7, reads DTGVSQNPRHKITKRGQNVTFRCDPISEHNRLYWYRQTLGQGPEFLTYFQNEAQLEKSRLLSDRFSAERPKGSFSTLEIQRTEQGDSAMYLCASSHRSYEQYFGPGTRLTVT.

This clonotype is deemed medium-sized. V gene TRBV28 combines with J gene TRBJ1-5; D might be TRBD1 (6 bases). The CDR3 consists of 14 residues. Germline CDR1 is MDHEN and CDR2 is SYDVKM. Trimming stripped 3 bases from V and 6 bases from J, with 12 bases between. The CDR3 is CASSFAGAGQPQHF. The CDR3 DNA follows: TGTGCCAGCAGTTTTGCAGGGGCAGGTCAGCCCCAGCATTTT.

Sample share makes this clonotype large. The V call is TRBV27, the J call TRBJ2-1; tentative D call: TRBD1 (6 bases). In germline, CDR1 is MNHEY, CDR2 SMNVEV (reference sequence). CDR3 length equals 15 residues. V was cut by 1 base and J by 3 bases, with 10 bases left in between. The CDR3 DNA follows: TGTGCCAGCAGTTTATATCAGGGGAACTACAATGAGCAGTTCTTC. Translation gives CASSLYQGNYNEQFF.

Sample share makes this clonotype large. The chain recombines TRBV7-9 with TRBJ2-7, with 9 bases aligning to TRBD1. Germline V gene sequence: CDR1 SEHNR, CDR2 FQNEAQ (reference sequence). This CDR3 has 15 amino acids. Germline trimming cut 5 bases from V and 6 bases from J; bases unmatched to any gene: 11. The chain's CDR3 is CASSPPGQGTSEQYF. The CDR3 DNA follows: TGTGCCAGCAGCCCCCCGGGACAGGGTACAAGCGAGCAGTACTTC.

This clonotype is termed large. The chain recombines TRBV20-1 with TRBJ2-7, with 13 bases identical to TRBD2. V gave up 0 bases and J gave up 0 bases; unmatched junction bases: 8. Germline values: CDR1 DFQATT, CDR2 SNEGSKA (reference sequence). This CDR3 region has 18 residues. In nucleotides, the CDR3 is TGCAGTGCTAGAGATCCCACACTAGCGGGAGGGGACTCCTACGAGCAGTACTTC. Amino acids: CSARDPTLAGGDSYEQYF.

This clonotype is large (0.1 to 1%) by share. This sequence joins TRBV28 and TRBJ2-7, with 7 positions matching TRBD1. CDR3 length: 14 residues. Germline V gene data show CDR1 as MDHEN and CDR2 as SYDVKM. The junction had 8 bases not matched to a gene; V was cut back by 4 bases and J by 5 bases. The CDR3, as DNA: TGTGCCAGCAGTTCCCAACAGGGGACCGACGAGCAGTACTTC. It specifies CASSSQQGTDEQYF.

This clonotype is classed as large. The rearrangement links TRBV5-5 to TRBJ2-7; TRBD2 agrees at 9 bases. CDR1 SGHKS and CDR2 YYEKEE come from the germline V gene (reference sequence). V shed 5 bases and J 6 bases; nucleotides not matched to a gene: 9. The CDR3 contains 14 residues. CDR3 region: CASSLTSGRLEQYF. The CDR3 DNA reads TGTGCCAGCAGTTTGACTAGCGGCCGTCTCGAGCAGTACTTC.

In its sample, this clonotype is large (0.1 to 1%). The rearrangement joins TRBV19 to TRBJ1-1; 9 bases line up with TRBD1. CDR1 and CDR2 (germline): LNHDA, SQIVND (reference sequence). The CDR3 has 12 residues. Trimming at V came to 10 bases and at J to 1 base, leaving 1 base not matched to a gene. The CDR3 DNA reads TGTGCCACGGGACAGGGGAACACTGAAGCTTTCTTT. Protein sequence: CATGQGNTEAFF.

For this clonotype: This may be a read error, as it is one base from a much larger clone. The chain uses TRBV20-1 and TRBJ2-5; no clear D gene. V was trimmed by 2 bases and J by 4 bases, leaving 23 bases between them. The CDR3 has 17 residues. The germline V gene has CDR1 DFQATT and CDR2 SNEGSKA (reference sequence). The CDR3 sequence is CSARSGGAHGLPETQYF. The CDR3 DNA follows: TGCAGTGCTAGATCGGGCGGAGCCCACGGCCTTCCAGAGACCCAGTACTTC.